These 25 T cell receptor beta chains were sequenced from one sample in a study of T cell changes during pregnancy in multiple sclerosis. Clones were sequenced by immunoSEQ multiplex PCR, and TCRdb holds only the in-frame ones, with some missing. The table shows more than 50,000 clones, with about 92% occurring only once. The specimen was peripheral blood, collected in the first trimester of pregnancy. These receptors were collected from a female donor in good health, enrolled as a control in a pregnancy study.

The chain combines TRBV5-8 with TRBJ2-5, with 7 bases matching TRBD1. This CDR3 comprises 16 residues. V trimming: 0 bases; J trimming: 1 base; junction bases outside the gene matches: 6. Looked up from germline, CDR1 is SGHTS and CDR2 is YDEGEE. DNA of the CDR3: TGTGCCAGCAGCTTGGGGACAGGAGCCCCCCAAGAGACCCAGTACTTC. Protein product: CASSLGTGAPQETQYF.

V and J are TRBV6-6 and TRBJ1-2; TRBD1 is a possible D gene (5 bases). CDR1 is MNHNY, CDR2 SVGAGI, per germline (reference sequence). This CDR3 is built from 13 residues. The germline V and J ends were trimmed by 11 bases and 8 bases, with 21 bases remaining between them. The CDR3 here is CAVSPNRSRGYTF. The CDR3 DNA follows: TGTGCCGTCAGTCCAAACAGGTCGAGGGGCTACACCTTC.

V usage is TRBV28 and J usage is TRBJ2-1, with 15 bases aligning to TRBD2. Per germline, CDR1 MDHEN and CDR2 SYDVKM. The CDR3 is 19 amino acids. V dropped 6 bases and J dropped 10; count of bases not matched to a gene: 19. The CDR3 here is CASSTNSGLAGGGPLEQFF. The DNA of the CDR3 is TGTGCCAGCAGCACAAATTCGGGACTAGCGGGAGGTGGCCCATTAGAGCAGTTCTTC.

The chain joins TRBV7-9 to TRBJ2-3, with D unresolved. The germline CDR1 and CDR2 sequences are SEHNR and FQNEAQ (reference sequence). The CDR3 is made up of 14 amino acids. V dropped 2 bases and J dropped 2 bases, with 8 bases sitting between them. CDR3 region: CASSLYLNTDTQYF. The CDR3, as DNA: TGTGCCAGCAGCTTATACTTAAACACAGATACGCAGTATTTT.

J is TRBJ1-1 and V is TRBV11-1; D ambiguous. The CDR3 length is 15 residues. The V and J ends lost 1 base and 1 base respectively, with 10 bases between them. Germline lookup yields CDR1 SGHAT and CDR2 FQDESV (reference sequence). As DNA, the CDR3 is TGTGCCAGCAGCTTAGTTGGCTCAGGGAACACTGAAGCTTTCTTT. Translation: CASSLVGSGNTEAFF.

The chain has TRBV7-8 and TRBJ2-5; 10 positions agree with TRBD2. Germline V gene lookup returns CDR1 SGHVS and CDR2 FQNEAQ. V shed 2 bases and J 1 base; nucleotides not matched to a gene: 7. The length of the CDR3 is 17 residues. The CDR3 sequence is CASSLRPSGGIQETQYF. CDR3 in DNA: TGTGCCAGCAGCTTAAGGCCTAGCGGGGGAATCCAAGAGACCCAGTACTTC.

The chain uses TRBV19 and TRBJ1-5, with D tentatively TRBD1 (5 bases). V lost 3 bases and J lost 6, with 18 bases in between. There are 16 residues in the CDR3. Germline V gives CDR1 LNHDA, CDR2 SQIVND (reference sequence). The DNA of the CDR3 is TGTGCCAGTAGTATTGACCATCAGGGTTTGGGTCAGCCCCAGCATTTT. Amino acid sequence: CASSIDHQGLGQPQHF.

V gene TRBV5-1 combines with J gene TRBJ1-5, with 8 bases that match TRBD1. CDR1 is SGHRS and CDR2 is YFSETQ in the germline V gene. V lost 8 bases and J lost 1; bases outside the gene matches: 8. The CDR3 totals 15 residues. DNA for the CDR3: TGCGCCAGTACGATCGGGACAGGCAGCAATCAGCCCCAGCATTTT. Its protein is CASTIGTGSNQPQHF.

The CDR3 protein is CASSLGPDTEAFF. The DNA of the CDR3 is TGTGCCAGCAGCTTAGGTCCAGACACTGAAGCTTTCTTT. The chain carries TRBV11-3 and TRBJ1-1; unclear D gene. CDR1 is SGHNT, CDR2 YENEEA, per germline. The CDR3 has 13 residues. V lost 1 base, J lost 3 bases, and 6 bases lay in between.

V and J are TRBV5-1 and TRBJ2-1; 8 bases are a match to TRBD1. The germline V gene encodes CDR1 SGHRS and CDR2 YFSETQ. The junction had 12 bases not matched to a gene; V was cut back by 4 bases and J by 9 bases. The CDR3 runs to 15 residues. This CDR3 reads CASSNGQGKGTEQFF. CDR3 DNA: TGCGCCAGCAGCAACGGACAGGGTAAGGGCACTGAGCAGTTCTTC.

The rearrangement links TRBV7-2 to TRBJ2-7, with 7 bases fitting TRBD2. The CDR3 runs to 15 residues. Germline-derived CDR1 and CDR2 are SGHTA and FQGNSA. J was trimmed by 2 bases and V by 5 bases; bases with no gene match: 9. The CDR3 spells CASSLGGPPTYEQYF. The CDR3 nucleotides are TGTGCCAGCAGCCTGGGAGGGCCCCCTACCTACGAGCAGTACTTC.

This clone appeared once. CDR3 nucleotides: TGTGCCATCACGGGGGGGACCTTTTACGAGCAGTACTTC. It is translated as CAITGGTFYEQYF. V usage is TRBV28 and J usage is TRBJ2-7; 8 bases fit TRBD2. CDR1 and CDR2 from the germline V gene are MDHEN and SYDVKM. There are 13 residues in the CDR3. Trimming at V came to 10 bases and at J to 4 bases, leaving 9 bases not matched to a gene. The full variable domain, its missing parts supplied by reference TRBV28 and TRBJ2-7, is DVKVTQSSRYLVKRTGEKVFLECVQDMDHENMFWYRQDPGLGLRLIYFSYDVKMKEKGDIPEGYSVSREKKERFSLILESASTNQTSMYLCAITGGTFYEQYFGPGTRLTVT.

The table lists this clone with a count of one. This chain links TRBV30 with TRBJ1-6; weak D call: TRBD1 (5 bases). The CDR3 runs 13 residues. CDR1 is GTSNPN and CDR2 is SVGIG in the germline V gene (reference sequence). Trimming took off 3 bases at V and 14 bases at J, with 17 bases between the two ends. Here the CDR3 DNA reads TGTGCCTGGAGGCGGGGCGGGACGGCGGCCCTCCACTTT. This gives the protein CAWRRGGTAALHF.

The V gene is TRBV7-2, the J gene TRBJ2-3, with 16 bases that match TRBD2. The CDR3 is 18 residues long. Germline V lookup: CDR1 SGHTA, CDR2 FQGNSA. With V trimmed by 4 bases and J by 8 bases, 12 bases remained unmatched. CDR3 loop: CASSSGTSGRAYLATQYF. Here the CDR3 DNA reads TGTGCCAGCAGCTCCGGGACTAGCGGGAGGGCATACCTGGCTACGCAGTATTTT. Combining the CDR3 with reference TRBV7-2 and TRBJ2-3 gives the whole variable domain GAGVSQSPSNKVTEKGKDVELRCDPISGHTALYWYRQSLGQGLEFLIYFQGNSAPDKSGLPSDRFSAERTGGSVSTLTIQRTQQEDSAVYLCASSSGTSGRAYLATQYFGPGTRLTVL.

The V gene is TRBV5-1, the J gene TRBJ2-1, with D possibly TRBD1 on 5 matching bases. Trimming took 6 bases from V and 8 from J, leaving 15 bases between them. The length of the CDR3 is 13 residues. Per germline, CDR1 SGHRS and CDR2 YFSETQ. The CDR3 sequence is CASNRGIGDEQFF. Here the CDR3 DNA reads TGCGCCAGCAATAGGGGAATAGGGGATGAGCAGTTCTTC.

CDR3 DNA sequence: TGTGCCATCAGTGGGGGTGTATTTAAGGACAGGGCCTACGAGCAGTACTTC. Translation: CAISGGVFKDRAYEQYF. The chain has TRBV10-3 and TRBJ2-7; 8 positions match TRBD1. The CDR3 has 17 residues. V trimming: 4 bases; J trimming: 2 bases; junction bases outside the gene matches: 13. Germline V CDR1 and CDR2: ENHRY, SYGVKD.

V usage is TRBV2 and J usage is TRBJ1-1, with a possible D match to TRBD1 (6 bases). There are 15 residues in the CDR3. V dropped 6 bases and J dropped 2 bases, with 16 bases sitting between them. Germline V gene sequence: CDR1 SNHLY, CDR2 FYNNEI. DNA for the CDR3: TGTGCCAGCAGACCCAACCCGGGGGGCAACACTGAAGCTTTCTTT. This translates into CASRPNPGGNTEAFF.

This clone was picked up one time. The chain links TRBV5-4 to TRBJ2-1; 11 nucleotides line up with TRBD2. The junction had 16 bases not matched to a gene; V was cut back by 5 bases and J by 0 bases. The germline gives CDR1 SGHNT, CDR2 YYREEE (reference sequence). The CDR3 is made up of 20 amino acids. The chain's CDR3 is CASSSTLGTSGKSSYNEQFF. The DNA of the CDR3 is TGTGCCAGCAGTTCCACCCTCGGGACTAGCGGAAAAAGCTCCTACAATGAGCAGTTCTTC.

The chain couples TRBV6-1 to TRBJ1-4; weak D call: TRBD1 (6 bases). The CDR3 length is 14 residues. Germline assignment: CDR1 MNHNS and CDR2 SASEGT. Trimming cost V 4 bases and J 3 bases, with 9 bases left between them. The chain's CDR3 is CASSGQASNEKLFF. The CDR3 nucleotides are TGTGCCAGCAGTGGACAGGCCTCTAATGAAAAACTGTTTTTT.

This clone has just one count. The CDR3 loop is CASSLGGVTDTQYF. DNA for the CDR3: TGTGCCAGCAGCTTAGGCGGCGTCACAGATACGCAGTATTTT. V and J are TRBV7-2 and TRBJ2-3; no definite D call. V lost 1 base, J lost 2 bases, and 7 bases lay in between. The CDR3 loop spans 14 amino acids. The germline V gene encodes CDR1 SGHTA and CDR2 FQGNSA.

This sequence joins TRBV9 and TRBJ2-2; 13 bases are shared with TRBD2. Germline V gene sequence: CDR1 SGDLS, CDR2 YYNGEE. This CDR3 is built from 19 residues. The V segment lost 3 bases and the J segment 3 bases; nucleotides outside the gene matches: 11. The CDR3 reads CASSGLGLAGFWDTGELFF. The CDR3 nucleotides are TGTGCCAGCAGCGGATTGGGACTAGCGGGGTTCTGGGACACCGGGGAGCTGTTTTTT.

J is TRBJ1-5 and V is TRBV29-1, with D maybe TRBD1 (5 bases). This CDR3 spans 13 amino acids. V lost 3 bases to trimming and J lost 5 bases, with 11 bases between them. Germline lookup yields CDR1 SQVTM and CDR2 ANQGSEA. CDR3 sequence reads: CSVEGGRYQPQHF. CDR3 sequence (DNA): TGCAGCGTTGAGGGGGGGAGGTATCAGCCCCAGCATTTT.

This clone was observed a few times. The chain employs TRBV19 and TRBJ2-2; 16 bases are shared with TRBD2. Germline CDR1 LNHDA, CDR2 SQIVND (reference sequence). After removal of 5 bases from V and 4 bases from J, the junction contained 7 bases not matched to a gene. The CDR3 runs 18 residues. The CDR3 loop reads CASSGTSGGARTTGELFF. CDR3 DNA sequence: TGTGCCAGTAGTGGGACTAGCGGGGGGGCCAGGACCACCGGGGAGCTGTTTTTT.

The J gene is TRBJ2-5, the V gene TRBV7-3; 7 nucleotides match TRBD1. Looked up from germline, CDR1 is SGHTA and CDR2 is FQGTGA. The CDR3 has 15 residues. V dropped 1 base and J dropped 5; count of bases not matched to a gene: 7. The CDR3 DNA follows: TGTGCCAGCAGCTTAAGGACAGGCTCCCGGGAGACCCAGTACTTC. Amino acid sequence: CASSLRTGSRETQYF. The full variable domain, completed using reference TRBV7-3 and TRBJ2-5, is GAGVSQTPSNKVTEKGKYVELRCDPISGHTALYWYRQSLGQGPEFLIYFQGTGAADDSGLPNDRFFAVRPEGSVSTLKIQRTERGDSAVYLCASSLRTGSRETQYFGPGTRLLVL.

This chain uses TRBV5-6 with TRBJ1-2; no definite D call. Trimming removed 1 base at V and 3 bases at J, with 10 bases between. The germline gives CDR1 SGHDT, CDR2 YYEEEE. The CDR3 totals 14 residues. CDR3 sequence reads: CASSLQVSHYGYTF. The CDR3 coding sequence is TGTGCCAGCAGCTTGCAGGTATCGCACTATGGCTACACCTTC.